This T cell receptor (beta chain) was obtained from a study of graft-versus-host responses after intestinal transplantation. Graft-derived tissue was subjected to processing to liberate intraepithelial and lamina propria lymphocytes. The V gene's germline CDR1 is SQVTM and CDR2 ANQGSEA. V was pared by 0 bases and J by 1 base, with 10 bases of the junction left unmatched. The CDR3 sequence is 18 residues long. Here immunoSEQ multiplex PCR was the method, and the copy in TCRdb shows in-frame clones only, minus some. Here the sample spans 9,000 to 10,000 clones, 65% to 90% being singletons. The chain employs TRBV29-1 and TRBJ2-1; TRBD2 aligns across 9 bases. The sequence was obtained from a human patient who received an intestinal transplant, so some T cells may come from the graft donor. Sequenced material: ileum tissue, taken around 740 days after intestinal transplantation. The CDR3 region has the DNA TGCAGCGTTGAAGATCGTGGAAGCGGGGGGACATCCTACAATGAGCAGTTCTTC. Protein product: CSVEDRGSGGTSYNEQFF.